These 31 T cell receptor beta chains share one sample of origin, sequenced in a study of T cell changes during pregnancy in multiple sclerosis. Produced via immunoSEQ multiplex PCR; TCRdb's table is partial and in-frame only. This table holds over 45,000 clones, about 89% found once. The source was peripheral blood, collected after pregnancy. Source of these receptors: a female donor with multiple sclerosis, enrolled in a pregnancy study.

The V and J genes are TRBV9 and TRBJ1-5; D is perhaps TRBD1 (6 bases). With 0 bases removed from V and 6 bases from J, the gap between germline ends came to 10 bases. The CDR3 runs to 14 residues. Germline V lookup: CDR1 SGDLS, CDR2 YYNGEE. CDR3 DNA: TGTGCCAGCAGCGTAGGCCAGGGGACTCAGCCCCAGCATTTT. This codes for CASSVGQGTQPQHF.

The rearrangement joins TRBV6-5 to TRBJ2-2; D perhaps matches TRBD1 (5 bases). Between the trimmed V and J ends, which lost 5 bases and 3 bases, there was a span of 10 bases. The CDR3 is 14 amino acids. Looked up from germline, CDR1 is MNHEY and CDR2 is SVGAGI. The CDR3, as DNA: TGTGCCAGCAGTCCTAGGGGTTACACCGGGGAGCTGTTTTTT. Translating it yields CASSPRGYTGELFF.

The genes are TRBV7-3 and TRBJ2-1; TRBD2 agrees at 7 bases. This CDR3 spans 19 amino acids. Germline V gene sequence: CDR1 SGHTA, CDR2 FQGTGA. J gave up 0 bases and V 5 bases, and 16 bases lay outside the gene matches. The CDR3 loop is CASSPGGPDAGSSYNEQFF. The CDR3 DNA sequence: TGTGCCAGCAGCCCGGGGGGACCGGACGCAGGGAGCTCCTACAATGAGCAGTTCTTC.

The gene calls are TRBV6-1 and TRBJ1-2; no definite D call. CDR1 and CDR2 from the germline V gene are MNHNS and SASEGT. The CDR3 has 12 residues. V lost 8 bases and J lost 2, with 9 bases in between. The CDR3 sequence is CASPGRNYGYTF. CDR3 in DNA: TGTGCCAGCCCTGGTCGGAACTATGGCTACACCTTC.

This chain's CDR3 is CASSTPARGVYGYTF. The CDR3 nucleotides are TGCGCCAGCAGCACACCCGCCCGGGGGGTCTATGGCTACACCTTC. The chain joins TRBV4-1 to TRBJ1-2; a possible D gene is TRBD1 (5 bases). The germline V and J ends were trimmed by 5 bases and 4 bases, with 17 bases remaining between them. Germline V gives CDR1 MGHRA, CDR2 YSYEKL. This CDR3 is 15 amino acids long.

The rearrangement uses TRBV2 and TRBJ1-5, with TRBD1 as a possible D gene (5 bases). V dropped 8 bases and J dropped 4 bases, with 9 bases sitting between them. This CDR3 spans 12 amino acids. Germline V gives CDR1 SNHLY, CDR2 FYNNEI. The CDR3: CASRQLNQPQHF. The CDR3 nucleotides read TGTGCCAGCCGACAGTTAAATCAGCCCCAGCATTTT.

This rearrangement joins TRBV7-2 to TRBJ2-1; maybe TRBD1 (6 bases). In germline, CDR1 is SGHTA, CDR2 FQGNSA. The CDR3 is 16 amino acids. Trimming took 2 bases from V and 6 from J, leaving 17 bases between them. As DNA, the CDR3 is TGTGCCAGCAGCTTATATGGCAGGGGCCTCAGCAATGAGCAGTTCTTC. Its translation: CASSLYGRGLSNEQFF.

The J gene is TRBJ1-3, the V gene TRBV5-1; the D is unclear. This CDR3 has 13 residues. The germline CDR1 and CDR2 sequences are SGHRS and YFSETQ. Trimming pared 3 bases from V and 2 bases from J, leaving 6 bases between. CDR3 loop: CASSSGTGNTIYF. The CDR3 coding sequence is TGCGCCAGCAGCTCGGGGACTGGAAACACCATATATTTT. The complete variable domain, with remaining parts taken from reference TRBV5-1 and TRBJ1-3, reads KAGVTQTPRYLIKTRGQQVTLSCSPISGHRSVSWYQQTPGQGLQFLFEYFSETQRNKGNFPGRFSGRQFSNSRSEMNVSTLELGDSALYLCASSSGTGNTIYFGEGSWLTVV.

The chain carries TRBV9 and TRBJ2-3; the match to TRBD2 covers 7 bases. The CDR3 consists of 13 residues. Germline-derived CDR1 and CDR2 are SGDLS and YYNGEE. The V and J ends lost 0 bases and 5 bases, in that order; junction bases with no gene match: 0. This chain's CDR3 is CASSVAGGDTQYF. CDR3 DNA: TGTGCCAGCAGCGTAGCGGGGGGAGATACGCAGTATTTT.

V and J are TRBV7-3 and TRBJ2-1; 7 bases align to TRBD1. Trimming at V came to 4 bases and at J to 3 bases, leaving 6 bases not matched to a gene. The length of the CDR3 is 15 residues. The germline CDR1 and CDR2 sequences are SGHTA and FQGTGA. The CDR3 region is CASSSDRVGYNEQFF. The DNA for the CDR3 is TGTGCCAGCAGCTCCGACAGGGTGGGCTACAATGAGCAGTTCTTC.

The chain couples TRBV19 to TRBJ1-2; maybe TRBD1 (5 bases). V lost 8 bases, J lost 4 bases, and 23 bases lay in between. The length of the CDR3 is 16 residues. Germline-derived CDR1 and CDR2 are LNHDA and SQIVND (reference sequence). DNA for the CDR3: TGTGCCAGTTCCACACCCGGGGTCCAGGGAGGCTATGGCTACACCTTC. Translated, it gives CASSTPGVQGGYGYTF.

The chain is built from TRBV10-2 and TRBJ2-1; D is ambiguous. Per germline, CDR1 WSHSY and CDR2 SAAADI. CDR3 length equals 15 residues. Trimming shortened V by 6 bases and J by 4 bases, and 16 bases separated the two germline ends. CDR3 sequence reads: CASSLFGFTYNEQFF. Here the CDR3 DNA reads TGCGCCAGCAGCCTCTTCGGGTTTACTTACAATGAGCAGTTCTTC.

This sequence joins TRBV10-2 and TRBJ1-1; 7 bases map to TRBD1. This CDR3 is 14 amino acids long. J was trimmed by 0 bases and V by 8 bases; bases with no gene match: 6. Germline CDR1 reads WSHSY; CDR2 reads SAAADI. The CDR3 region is CASRRQGLNTEAFF. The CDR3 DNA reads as TGCGCCAGCCGCCGACAGGGACTGAACACTGAAGCTTTCTTT.

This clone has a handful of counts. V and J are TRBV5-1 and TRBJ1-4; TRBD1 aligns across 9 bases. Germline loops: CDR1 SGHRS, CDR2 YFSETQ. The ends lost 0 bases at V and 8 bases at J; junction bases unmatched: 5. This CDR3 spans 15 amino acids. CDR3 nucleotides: TGCGCCAGCAGCTTGGCCGGGACAGGGCAAGAAAAACTGTTTTTT. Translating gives CASSLAGTGQEKLFF.

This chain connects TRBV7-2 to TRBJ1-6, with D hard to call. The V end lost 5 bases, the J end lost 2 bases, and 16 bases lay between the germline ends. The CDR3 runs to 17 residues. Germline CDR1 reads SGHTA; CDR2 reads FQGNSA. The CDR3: CASSPSGGYAYNSPLHF. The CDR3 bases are TGTGCCAGCAGCCCCAGCGGAGGGTACGCCTATAATTCACCCCTCCACTTT.

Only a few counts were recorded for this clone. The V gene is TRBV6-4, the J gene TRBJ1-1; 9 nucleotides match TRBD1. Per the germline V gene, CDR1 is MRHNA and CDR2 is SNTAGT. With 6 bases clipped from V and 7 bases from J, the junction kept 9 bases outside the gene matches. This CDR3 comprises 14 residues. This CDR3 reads CASRVGQGIGEAFF. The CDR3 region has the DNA TGTGCCAGCAGGGTTGGACAGGGGATAGGTGAAGCTTTCTTT.

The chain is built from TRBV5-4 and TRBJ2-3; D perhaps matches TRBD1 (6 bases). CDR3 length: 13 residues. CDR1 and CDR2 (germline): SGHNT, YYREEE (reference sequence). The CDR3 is CAWGQVDTDTQYF. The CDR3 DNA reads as TGTGCTTGGGGGCAGGTCGACACAGATACGCAGTATTTT.

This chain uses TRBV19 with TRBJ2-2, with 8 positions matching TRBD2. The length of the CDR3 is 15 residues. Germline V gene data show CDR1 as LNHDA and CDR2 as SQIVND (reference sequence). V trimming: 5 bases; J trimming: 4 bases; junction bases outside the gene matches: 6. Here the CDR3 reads CASSSPGGVTGELFF. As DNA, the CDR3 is TGTGCCAGTAGTTCCCCCGGGGGGGTCACCGGGGAGCTGTTTTTT.

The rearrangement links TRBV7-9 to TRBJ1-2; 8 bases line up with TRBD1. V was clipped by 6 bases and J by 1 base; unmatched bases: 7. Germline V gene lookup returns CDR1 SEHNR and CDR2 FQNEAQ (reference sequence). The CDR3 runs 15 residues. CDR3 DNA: TGTGCCAGCAGACGACAGGGGCTCCTTAACTATGGCTACACCTTC. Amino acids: CASRRQGLLNYGYTF.

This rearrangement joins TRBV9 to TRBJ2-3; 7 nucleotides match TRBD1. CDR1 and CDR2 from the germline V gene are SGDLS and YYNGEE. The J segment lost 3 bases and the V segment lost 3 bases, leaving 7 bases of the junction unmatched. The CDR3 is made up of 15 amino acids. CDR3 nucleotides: TGTGCCAGCAGCGCAAGACAGGGTGGTACAGATACGCAGTATTTT. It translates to CASSARQGGTDTQYF.

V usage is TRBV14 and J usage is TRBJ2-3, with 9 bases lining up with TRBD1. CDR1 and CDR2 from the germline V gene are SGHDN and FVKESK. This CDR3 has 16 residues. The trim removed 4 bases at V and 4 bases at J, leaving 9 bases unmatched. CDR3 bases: TGTGCCAGCAGCCCCCTTGGGACAGGGTTGGCAGATACGCAGTATTTT. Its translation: CASSPLGTGLADTQYF.

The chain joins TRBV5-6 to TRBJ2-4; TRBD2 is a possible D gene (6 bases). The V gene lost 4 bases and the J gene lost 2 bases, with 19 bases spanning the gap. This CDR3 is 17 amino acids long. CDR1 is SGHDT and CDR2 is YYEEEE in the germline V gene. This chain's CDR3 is CASSAPAGTASKNIQYF. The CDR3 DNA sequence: TGTGCCAGCAGCGCCCCGGCGGGGACGGCGTCCAAAAACATTCAGTACTTC.

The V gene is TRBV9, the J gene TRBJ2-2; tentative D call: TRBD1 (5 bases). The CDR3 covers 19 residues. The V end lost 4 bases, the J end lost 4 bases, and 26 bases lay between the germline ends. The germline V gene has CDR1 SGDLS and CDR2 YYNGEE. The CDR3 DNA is TGTGCCAGCAGCCGTAGGGTTTCGACAGTGCCGTCGGGCACCGGGGAGCTGTTTTTT. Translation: CASSRRVSTVPSGTGELFF.

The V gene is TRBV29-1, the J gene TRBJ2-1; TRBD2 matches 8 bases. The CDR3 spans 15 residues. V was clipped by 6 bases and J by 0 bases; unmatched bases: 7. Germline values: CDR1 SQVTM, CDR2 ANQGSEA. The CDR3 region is CSVAGGTSSYNEQFF. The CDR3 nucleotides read TGCAGCGTCGCGGGGGGAACGAGCTCCTACAATGAGCAGTTCTTC.

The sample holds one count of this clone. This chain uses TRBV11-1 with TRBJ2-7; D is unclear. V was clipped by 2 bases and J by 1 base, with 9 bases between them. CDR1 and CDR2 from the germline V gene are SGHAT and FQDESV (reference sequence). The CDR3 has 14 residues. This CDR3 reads CASSLYPESYEQYF. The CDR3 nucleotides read TGTGCCAGCAGCTTATATCCAGAATCCTACGAGCAGTACTTC.

The CDR3 nucleotides read TGTGCCACCAGCAGAGATACGGCGGGGGCTTTCTTT. Amino acid sequence: CATSRDTAGAFF. V usage is TRBV15 and J usage is TRBJ1-1; D remains ambiguous. In germline, CDR1 is LNHNV, CDR2 YYDKDF (reference sequence). This CDR3 region has 12 residues. Deletions cut 0 bases from V and 11 bases from J, with 10 bases between.

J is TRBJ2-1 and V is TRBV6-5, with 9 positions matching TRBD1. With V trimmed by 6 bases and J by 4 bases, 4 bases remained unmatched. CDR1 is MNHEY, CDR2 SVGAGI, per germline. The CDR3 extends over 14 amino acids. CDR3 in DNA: TGTGCCAGCAGGGACAGGGGCCCTTACAATGAGCAGTTCTTC. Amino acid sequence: CASRDRGPYNEQFF.

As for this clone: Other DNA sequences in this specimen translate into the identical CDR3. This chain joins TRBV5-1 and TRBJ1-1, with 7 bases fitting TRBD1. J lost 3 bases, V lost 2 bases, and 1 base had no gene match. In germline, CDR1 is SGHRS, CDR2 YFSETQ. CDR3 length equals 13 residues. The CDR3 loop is CASSFTGDTEAFF. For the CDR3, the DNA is TGCGCCAGCAGCTTCACAGGGGACACTGAAGCTTTCTTT.

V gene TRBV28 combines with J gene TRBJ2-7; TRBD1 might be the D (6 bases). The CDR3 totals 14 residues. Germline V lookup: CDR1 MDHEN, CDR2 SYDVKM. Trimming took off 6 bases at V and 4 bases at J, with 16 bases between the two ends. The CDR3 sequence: CASSIRGWDYEQYF. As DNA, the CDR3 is TGTGCCAGCAGCATCAGGGGATGGGATTACGAGCAGTACTTC.

The CDR3 region is CASSYSTGGGYTF. As DNA, the CDR3 is TGTGCCAGCAGTTACTCGACAGGGGGAGGCTACACCTTC. The rearrangement uses TRBV6-5 and TRBJ1-2, with 9 nucleotides matching TRBD1. There are 13 residues in the CDR3. The V gene's germline CDR1 is MNHEY and CDR2 SVGAGI. Trimming took 0 bases from V and 8 from J; bases not matched to a gene: 1.

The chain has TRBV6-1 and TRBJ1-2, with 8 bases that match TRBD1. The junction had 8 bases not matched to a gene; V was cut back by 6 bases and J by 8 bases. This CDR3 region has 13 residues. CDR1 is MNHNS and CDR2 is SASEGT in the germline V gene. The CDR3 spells CASRPTGVDGYTF. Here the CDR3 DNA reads TGTGCCAGCAGACCGACAGGGGTGGACGGCTACACCTTC.